This T cell receptor beta chain comes out of a study of blood T cell repertoires in COVID-19. Study context: Researchers got acute and convalescent COVID-19 samples from the United States, Italy and Spain. T cells, B-cell-depleted T cells, or PBMCs provided the cDNA or gDNA that served as material.

The CDR3 totals 12 residues. The junction had 9 bases not matched to a gene; V was cut back by 3 bases and J by 12 bases. CDR1 and CDR2 (germline): SQVTM, ANQGSEA. Per the original data handling: Amplified reference gene primers provided the basis for estimating nucleated cell counts. Profiled with immunoSEQ multiplex PCR; TCRdb holds only in-frame clones, not every one. V and J calls and clone size are copied from that table; D and trimming were computed from the DNA. This table holds approximately 300,000 clones, more than 70% found once. The clonotype was recovered from a woman between 50 and 59 years old with acute or convalescent COVID-19. The chain uses TRBV29-1 and TRBJ2-3; 7 nucleotides agree with TRBD1. Sequencing was done on a sample of peripheral blood. DNA for the CDR3: TGCAGCGTTGATAGGTTGGGACAGTCTCAGTATTTT. This sequence encodes CSVDRLGQSQYF.